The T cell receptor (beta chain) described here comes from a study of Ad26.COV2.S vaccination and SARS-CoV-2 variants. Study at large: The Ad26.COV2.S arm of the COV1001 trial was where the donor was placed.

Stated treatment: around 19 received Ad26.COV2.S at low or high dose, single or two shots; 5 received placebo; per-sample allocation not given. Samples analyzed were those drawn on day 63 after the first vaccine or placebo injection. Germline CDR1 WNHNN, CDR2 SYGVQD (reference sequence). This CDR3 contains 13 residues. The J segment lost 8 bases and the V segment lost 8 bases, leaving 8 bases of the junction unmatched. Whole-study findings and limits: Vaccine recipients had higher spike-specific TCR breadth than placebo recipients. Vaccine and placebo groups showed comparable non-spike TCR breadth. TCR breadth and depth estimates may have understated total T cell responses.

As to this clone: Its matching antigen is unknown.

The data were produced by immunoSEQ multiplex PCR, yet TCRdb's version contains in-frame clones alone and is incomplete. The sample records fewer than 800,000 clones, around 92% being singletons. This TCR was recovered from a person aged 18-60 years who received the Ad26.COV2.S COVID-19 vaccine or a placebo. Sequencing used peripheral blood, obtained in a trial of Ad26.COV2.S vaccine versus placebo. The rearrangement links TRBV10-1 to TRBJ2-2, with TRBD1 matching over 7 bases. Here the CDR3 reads CASRRQGTGELFF. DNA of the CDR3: TGCGCCAGCCGAAGACAGGGCACGGGGGAGCTGTTTTTT.